The 32 T cell receptor beta chains below all came from one sample that was sequenced in a study of tumor-infiltrating lymphocytes in oesophageal squamous cell carcinoma. MiXCR was run by TCRdb on the PCR reads, yielding one entry per CDR3 protein. Here the sample spans under 15,000 distinct CDR3 sequences, approximately 50% being singletons. Sequencing was done on a sample of esophageal tumor tissue. The receptors were gathered from a male donor with esophageal squamous cell carcinoma.

By sample share, this clonotype is large. CDR3 nucleotides: TGTGCCAGCAGCCTTTTAGCCGGGAGTGCCTACAATGAGCAGTTCTTC. It specifies CASSLLAGSAYNEQFF. The chain carries TRBV7-3 and TRBJ2-1, with a weak D call TRBD2 (6 bases). The length of the CDR3 is 16 residues. Germline assignment: CDR1 SGHTA and CDR2 FQGTGA. V lost 5 bases, J lost 2 bases, and 16 bases lay in between.

This chain links TRBV7-6 with TRBJ2-1, with a tentative D call TRBD2 (7 bases). The J call is in doubt because the DNA end fits TRBJ2-5 better. The CDR3 runs 18 residues. Germline assignment: CDR1 SGHVS and CDR2 FNYEAQ. In nucleotides, the CDR3 is TGTGCCAGCAGCTTACAGGGTGGCGGGGGCGCTTTTAAAGAGACCCAGTACTTC. It is translated as CASSLQGGGGAFKETQYF.

In DNA form, the CDR3 reads TGTGCCAGCAGCAGAATTGGGGTTAGCGATGAGCAGTACTTC. Its protein product is CASSRIGVSDEQYF. V and J are TRBV7-9 and TRBJ2-5; weak D call: TRBD2 (5 bases). This CDR3 contains 14 residues. Germline CDR1 is SEHNR and CDR2 is FQNEAQ (reference sequence). Trimming stripped 5 bases from V and 11 bases from J, with 21 bases between.

The V call is TRBV7-6, the J call TRBJ2-3; D may be TRBD1 (6 bases). The germline V gene has CDR1 SGHVS and CDR2 FNYEAQ. The CDR3 runs 13 residues. V was pared by 5 bases and J by 2 bases, with 8 bases between. The chain's CDR3 is CASSGGYTDTQYF. Here the CDR3 DNA reads TGTGCCAGCAGCGGGGGCTACACAGATACGCAGTATTTT.

The rearrangement links TRBV11-2 to TRBJ2-7, with 7 bases fitting TRBD1. J lost 0 bases, V lost 4 bases, and 3 bases had no gene match. Germline V CDR1 and CDR2: SGHAT, FQNNGV. This CDR3 contains 14 residues. CDR3 in DNA: TGTGCCAGCAGCTCCGGACAGGTCTCCTACGAGCAGTACTTC. Its protein is CASSSGQVSYEQYF. The entire variable domain, with the rest obtained from reference TRBV11-2 and TRBJ2-7, is as follows: EAGVAQSPRYKIIEKRQSVAFWCNPISGHATLYWYQQILGQGPKLLIQFQNNGVVDDSQLPKDRFSAERLKGVDSTLKIQPAKLEDSAVYLCASSSGQVSYEQYFGPGTRLTVT.

Remarks on this clonotype: The germline gene is not matched at one end of the junction; a read error may be the cause. The J gene is TRBJ1-1, the V gene TRBV4-1; 11 bases line up with TRBD2. The J call may not be correct, given that the DNA end is closer to TRBJ2-3. The germline V gene has CDR1 MGHRA and CDR2 YSYEKL. The CDR3 covers 16 residues. CDR3: CASSRRTSGSTDTQYF. The DNA of the CDR3 is TGTGCCAGCAGCCGACGGACTAGCGGGAGCACAGATACGCAGTATTTT.

V is TRBV28 and J is TRBJ1-1; no clear D. This CDR3 has 12 residues. V gave up 2 bases and J gave up 5 bases, with 6 bases separating them. Germline-derived CDR1 and CDR2 are MDHEN and SYDVKM. CDR3 nucleotide sequence: TGTGCCAGCAGTTTAGATGGGACTGAAGCTTTCTTT. The encoded protein is CASSLDGTEAFF.

This clonotype is labeled medium-sized (0.01 to 0.1%). The rearrangement uses TRBV7-3 and TRBJ2-3, with D perhaps TRBD1 (5 bases). This CDR3 is 13 amino acids long. Germline lookup yields CDR1 SGHTA and CDR2 FQGTGA. Trimming cost V 4 bases and J 6 bases, with 11 bases left between them. CDR3 sequence reads: CASSSFQGDTQYF. The CDR3, as DNA: TGTGCCAGCAGCTCCTTCCAGGGCGATACGCAGTATTTT.

This clonotype has just a few counts. The V and J genes are TRBV20-1 and TRBJ2-2; TRBD2 agrees at 8 bases. CDR3 length: 15 residues. CDR1 is DFQATT, CDR2 SNEGSKA, per germline (reference sequence). V lost 3 bases and J lost 2; bases outside the gene matches: 5. The CDR3 is CSARAGGPNTGELFF. The CDR3, as DNA: TGCAGTGCTAGGGCGGGGGGCCCTAACACCGGGGAGCTGTTTTTT.

Concerning this clonotype itself: Without the conserved terminal phenylalanine or tryptophan, this CDR3 likely stems from a read error. The chain is built from TRBV15 and TRBJ2-7, with a tentative D call TRBD1 (6 bases). The CDR3 sequence is 15 residues long. Trimming shortened V by 5 bases and J by 1 base, and 15 bases separated the two germline ends. Germline values: CDR1 LNHNV, CDR2 YYDKDF (reference sequence). DNA for the CDR3: TGTGCCACCAGCGGGGCAGGGGAGATTTCCTACGAGCAGTACTCC. Translated: CATSGAGEISYEQYS.

The rearrangement joins TRBV7-2 to TRBJ2-1; D not resolved. The DNA end lines up better with TRBJ2-4; the J call may be wrong. This CDR3 has 11 amino acids. Germline loops: CDR1 SGHTA, CDR2 FQGNSA. The CDR3, as DNA: TGTGCCAGCAGCTTAAACCTCATTCAGTACTTC. Protein: CASSLNLIQYF.

The J gene is TRBJ2-1, the V gene TRBV6-1, with TRBD2 matching over 11 bases. Per germline, CDR1 MNHNS and CDR2 SASEGT. J gave up 5 bases and V 5 bases, and 8 bases lay outside the gene matches. The CDR3 consists of 16 residues. CDR3 residues: CASSSAGLAANNEQFF. The CDR3 nucleotides read TGTGCCAGCAGTTCCGCGGGACTAGCGGCTAACAATGAGCAGTTCTTC.

This clonotype was counted between two and nine times. V gene TRBV7-2 combines with J gene TRBJ2-7; 10 bases map to TRBD2. Trimming cost V 5 bases and J 0 bases; bases outside gene matches: 4. The CDR3 length is 15 residues. Germline V gives CDR1 SGHTA, CDR2 FQGNSA. The CDR3 DNA follows: TGTGCCAGCAGCAGACTAGCGGGTAGCTCCTACGAGCAGTACTTC. Translation gives CASSRLAGSSYEQYF.

This chain connects TRBV7-3 to TRBJ2-1; D gene uncertain. V was clipped by 4 bases and J by 0 bases, with 10 bases between them. Per the germline V gene, CDR1 is SGHTA and CDR2 is FQGTGA. This CDR3 has 15 residues. CDR3 amino acids: CASSSAPSSYNEQFF. The CDR3 DNA reads as TGTGCCAGCAGCTCGGCCCCGAGCTCCTACAATGAGCAGTTCTTC.

This chain links TRBV12-3 or TRBV12-4 with TRBJ2-3; TRBD1 matches at 9 bases. CDR3 length: 15 residues. The ends lost 7 bases at V and 2 bases at J; junction bases unmatched: 7. In nucleotides, the CDR3 is TGTGCCAGCACCTCTGGGACAGGGCACACAGATACGCAGTATTTT. Translated: CASTSGTGHTDTQYF.

V and J are TRBV10-3 and TRBJ2-3; D remains unclear. The J call may be incorrect, as the DNA end agrees better with TRBJ2-7. CDR1 and CDR2 (germline): ENHRY, SYGVKD. The CDR3 covers 13 residues. The CDR3 DNA reads TGTGCCATCAGTGAGACAAATTCCTACGAGCAGTACTTC. It encodes CAISETNSYEQYF.

In regard to this clonotype: An end of the junction does not agree with germline; a read error may underlie this. The chain uses TRBV5-8 and TRBJ2-5; D might be TRBD2 (5 bases). The CDR3 covers 14 residues. In germline, CDR1 is SGHTS, CDR2 YDEGEE. Here the CDR3 DNA reads TGCGCCAGCAGCTTGCACGGGAACGAAGAGACCCAGTACTTC. Its protein product is CASSLHGNEETQYF. Together with reference TRBV5-8 and TRBJ2-5, the CDR3 gives the full variable domain: EAGVTQSPTHLIKTRGQQATLRCSPISGHTSVYWYQQALGLGLQFLLWYDEGEERNRGNFPPRFSGRQFPNYSSELNVNALELEDSALYLCASSLHGNEETQYFGPGTRLLVL.

The V gene is TRBV19, the J gene TRBJ2-3; 9 bases align to TRBD2. The DNA end is more similar to TRBJ2-1, so the J call may be wrong. The CDR3 loop spans 15 amino acids. Per germline, CDR1 LNHDA and CDR2 SQIVND (reference sequence). The CDR3 sequence: CASRRAGGSYNEQFF. CDR3 sequence (DNA): TGTGCCAGTAGACGAGCGGGAGGATCCTACAATGAGCAGTTCTTC.

The V call is TRBV7-2, the J call TRBJ2-2; D call uncertain. The CDR3 is made up of 13 amino acids. Per germline, CDR1 SGHTA and CDR2 FQGNSA. Trimming removed 7 bases at V and 0 bases at J, with 6 bases between. In DNA form, the CDR3 reads TGTGCCAGCACCCCCTCGAACACCGGGGAGCTGTTTTTT. Amino acids: CASTPSNTGELFF.

This clonotype was counted only a few times. The J gene is TRBJ2-3, the V gene TRBV7-9, with D hard to call. The germline CDR1 and CDR2 sequences are SEHNR and FQNEAQ (reference sequence). V lost 0 bases, J lost 7 bases, and 11 bases lay in between. The CDR3 runs to 14 residues. CDR3 amino acids: CASSLAPRSHTQYF. The CDR3, as DNA: TGTGCCAGCAGCTTAGCGCCCCGGAGTCATACGCAGTATTTT.

The table lists this clonotype with many counts. The V and J genes are TRBV15 and TRBJ2-1; perhaps TRBD2 as D (6 bases). The V gene lost 3 bases and the J gene lost 5 bases, with 11 bases spanning the gap. This CDR3 region has 14 residues. Germline V gives CDR1 LNHNV, CDR2 YYDKDF (reference sequence). CDR3 loop: CATSRVQRDNEQFF. For the CDR3, the DNA is TGTGCCACCAGCAGGGTTCAGCGGGACAATGAGCAGTTCTTC.

This clonotype was detected a few times. V gene TRBV5-1 combines with J gene TRBJ2-3; 9 bases align to TRBD1. Germline V gene data show CDR1 as SGHRS and CDR2 as YFSETQ. The junction had 6 bases not matched to a gene; V was cut back by 0 bases and J by 4 bases. The CDR3 sequence is 16 residues long. As DNA, the CDR3 is TGCGCCAGCAGCTTGGAACAGGGGGCGCGCGCAGATACGCAGTATTTT. Translating gives CASSLEQGARADTQYF.

This clonotype has more than one count but fewer than ten. The chain is built from TRBV7-6 and TRBJ1-5; D not certain. Germline values: CDR1 SGHVS, CDR2 FNYEAQ. The CDR3 consists of 15 residues. The V gene lost 1 base and the J gene lost 3 bases, with 10 bases spanning the gap. The CDR3 protein is CASSLGDSDNQPQHF. In DNA, the CDR3 is TGTGCCAGCAGCTTAGGGGATTCTGACAATCAGCCCCAGCATTTT.

This clonotype is medium-sized (0.01 to 0.1%) in the sample. V and J are TRBV7-9 and TRBJ2-3; 8 nucleotides align to TRBD2. CDR1 and CDR2 from the germline V gene are SEHNR and FQNEAQ (reference sequence). V dropped 5 bases and J dropped 5; count of bases not matched to a gene: 6. The CDR3 covers 14 residues. As DNA, the CDR3 is TGTGCCAGCAGCCTTGGACTAGCAGGAGATACGCAGTATTTT. It yields the protein CASSLGLAGDTQYF.

This chain links TRBV7-8 with TRBJ2-5; D unresolved. The J call is uncertain, as TRBJ2-1 better fits the DNA end. Looked up from germline, CDR1 is SGHVS and CDR2 is FQNEAQ. The CDR3 spans 14 residues. This chain's CDR3 is CASSLGYVGNEQFF. The CDR3 DNA follows: TGTGCCAGCAGCTTAGGCTACGTGGGGAATGAGCAGTTCTTC.

The CDR3 spells CASSRDRVNEQFF. For the CDR3, the DNA is TGTGCCAGCAGCCGGGACAGGGTCAATGAGCAGTTCTTC. The V gene is TRBV11-2, the J gene TRBJ2-1; TRBD1 matches 9 bases. Germline CDR1 and CDR2: SGHAT and FQNNGV. This CDR3 contains 13 residues. With 5 bases clipped from V and 6 bases from J, the junction kept 2 bases outside the gene matches.

The rearrangement links TRBV6-5 to TRBJ2-3; D may be TRBD1 (7 bases). From germline, CDR1 is MNHEY and CDR2 SVGAGI. The CDR3 has 16 amino acids. V gave up 0 bases and J gave up 6 bases, with 16 bases separating them. In DNA, the CDR3 is TGTGCCAGCAGTTACTCGAGGACAGGAGGGAGGGATACGCAGTATTTT. This codes for CASSYSRTGGRDTQYF.

The chain links TRBV12-3 or TRBV12-4 to TRBJ2-1, with D hard to call. The J call is uncertain, as TRBJ2-4 better fits the DNA end. This CDR3 comprises 12 residues. In DNA, the CDR3 is TGTGCCAGCAGTTCGACCCAAAACATTCAGTACTTC. Its protein product is CASSSTQNIQYF.

This clonotype was seen once. The J gene is TRBJ2-1, the V gene TRBV6-8; 11 bases line up with TRBD2. The CDR3 contains 17 residues. Germline CDR1 reads MNHGY; CDR2 reads SAAAGT. J was trimmed by 5 bases and V by 5 bases; bases with no gene match: 11. The CDR3 region is CASSPRISGREDNEQFF. In DNA, the CDR3 is TGTGCCAGCAGTCCCCGTATTAGCGGGAGGGAAGACAATGAGCAGTTCTTC.

This clonotype occurred many times. This rearrangement joins TRBV7-6 to TRBJ2-7; D may match TRBD1 or TRBD2 (6 bases each). Per germline, CDR1 SGHVS and CDR2 FNYEAQ. With 1 base removed from V and 2 bases from J, the gap between germline ends came to 15 bases. The CDR3 is 16 residues long. The CDR3 loop is CASSLGTGTFAYEQYF. In DNA form, the CDR3 reads TGTGCCAGCAGCTTAGGAACAGGGACTTTTGCCTACGAGCAGTACTTC.

The gene calls are TRBV7-2 and TRBJ2-5; no firm D call. Trimming pared 1 base from V and 5 bases from J, leaving 8 bases between. CDR1 and CDR2 (germline): SGHTA, FQGNSA. The CDR3 runs to 13 residues. DNA of the CDR3: TGTGCCAGCAGCTTAGTGGGTAGGGAGACCCAGTACTTC. It codes for CASSLVGRETQYF.

The sample holds a few counts of this clonotype. The chain recombines TRBV6-2 or TRBV6-3 with TRBJ2-1; D is possibly TRBD2 (6 bases). V dropped 6 bases and J dropped 8 bases, with 20 bases sitting between them. The germline CDR1 and CDR2 sequences are MNHEY and SVGEGT. The CDR3 runs to 15 residues. CDR3 region: CASRFKGTSRDEQFF. In nucleotides, the CDR3 is TGTGCCAGCAGATTTAAGGGAACTAGCCGCGATGAGCAGTTCTTC.